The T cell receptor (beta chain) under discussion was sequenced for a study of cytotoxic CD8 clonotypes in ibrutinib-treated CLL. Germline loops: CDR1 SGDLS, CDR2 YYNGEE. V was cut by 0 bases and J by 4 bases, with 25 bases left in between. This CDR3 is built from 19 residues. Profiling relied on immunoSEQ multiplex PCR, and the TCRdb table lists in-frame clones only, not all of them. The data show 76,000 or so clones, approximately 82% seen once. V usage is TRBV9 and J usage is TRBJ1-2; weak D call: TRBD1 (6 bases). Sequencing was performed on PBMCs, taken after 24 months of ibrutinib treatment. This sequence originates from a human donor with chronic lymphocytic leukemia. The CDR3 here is CASSVDLPPQGRAPYGYTF. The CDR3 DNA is TGTGCCAGCAGCGTAGACCTCCCCCCACAGGGCCGAGCCCCCTATGGCTACACCTTC.